The T cell receptor (beta chain) under discussion was sequenced for a study of blood T cell repertoires in COVID-19. This clone appeared once. V dropped 10 bases and J dropped 9; count of bases not matched to a gene: 24. The CDR3 spans 17 residues. Germline-derived CDR1 and CDR2 are MDHEN and SYDVKM. TCRdb keeps only in-frame clones here, not all; method: immunoSEQ multiplex PCR. Counted here are tens of thousands of clones, around 86% occurring once; the ten biggest clones make up roughly 8%. The material sequenced was peripheral blood. The source of this sequence is a man of 80 years or more with active or convalescent COVID-19. This chain uses TRBV28 with TRBJ2-1, with TRBD1 matching over 7 bases. The CDR3 DNA sequence: TGTGCCACCTGGAGGATTTATGGACAGGTAGATCGGGGTGAGCAGTTCTTC. This codes for CATWRIYGQVDRGEQFF.